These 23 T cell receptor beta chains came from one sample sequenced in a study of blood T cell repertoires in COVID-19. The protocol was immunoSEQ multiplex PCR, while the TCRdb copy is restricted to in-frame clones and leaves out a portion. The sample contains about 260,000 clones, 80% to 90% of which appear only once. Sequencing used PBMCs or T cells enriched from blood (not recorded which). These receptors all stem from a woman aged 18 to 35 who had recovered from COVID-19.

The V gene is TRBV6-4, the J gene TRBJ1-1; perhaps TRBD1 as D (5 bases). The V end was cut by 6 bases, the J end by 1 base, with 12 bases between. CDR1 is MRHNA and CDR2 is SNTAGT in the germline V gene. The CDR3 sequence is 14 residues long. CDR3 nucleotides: TGTGCCAGCAGCCTCCGGGGGGAGAACACTGAAGCTTTCTTT. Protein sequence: CASSLRGENTEAFF.

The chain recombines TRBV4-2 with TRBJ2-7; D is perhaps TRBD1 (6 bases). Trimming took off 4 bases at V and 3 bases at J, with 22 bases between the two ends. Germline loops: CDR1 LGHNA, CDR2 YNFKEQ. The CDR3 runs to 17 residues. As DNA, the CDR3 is TGTGCCAGCAGCCCACAAACAACCGGGACATCCCTCTACGAGCAGTACTTC. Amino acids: CASSPQTTGTSLYEQYF.

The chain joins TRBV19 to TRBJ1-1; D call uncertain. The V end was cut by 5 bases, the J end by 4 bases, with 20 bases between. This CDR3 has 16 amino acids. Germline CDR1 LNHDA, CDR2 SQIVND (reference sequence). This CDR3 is CASSVETSSFITEAFF. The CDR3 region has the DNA TGTGCCAGTAGTGTTGAAACTTCTTCCTTCATCACTGAAGCTTTCTTT.

The CDR3 DNA sequence: TGTGCCAGCAGCCGACTCGGGGGTAACACCGGGGAGCTGTTTTTT. Protein product: CASSRLGGNTGELFF. The chain has TRBV6-5 and TRBJ2-2; TRBD2 is a possible D gene (6 bases). Germline-derived CDR1 and CDR2 are MNHEY and SVGAGI. This CDR3 region has 15 residues. V was pared by 6 bases and J by 2 bases, with 13 bases between.

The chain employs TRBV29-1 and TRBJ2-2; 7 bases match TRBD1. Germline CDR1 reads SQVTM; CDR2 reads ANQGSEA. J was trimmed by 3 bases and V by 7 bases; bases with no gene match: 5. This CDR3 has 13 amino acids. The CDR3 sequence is CSGGTAYTGELFF. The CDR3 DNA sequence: TGCAGCGGGGGGACAGCCTACACCGGGGAGCTGTTTTTT.

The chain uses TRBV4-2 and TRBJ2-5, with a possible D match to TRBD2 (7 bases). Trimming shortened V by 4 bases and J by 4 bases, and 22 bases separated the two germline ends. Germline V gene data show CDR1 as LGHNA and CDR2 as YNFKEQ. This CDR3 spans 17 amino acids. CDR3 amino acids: CASSRLSGAGVGETQYF. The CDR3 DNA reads TGTGCCAGCAGCCGCCTTTCGGGGGCGGGGGTAGGAGAGACCCAGTACTTC.

CDR3 sequence: CAWSVGTSGPLEQYF. CDR3 DNA: TGTGCCTGGAGTGTTGGGACTAGCGGCCCCCTGGAGCAGTACTTC. The chain employs TRBV30 and TRBJ2-7; 11 nucleotides agree with TRBD2. Germline V lookup: CDR1 GTSNPN, CDR2 SVGIG (reference sequence). This CDR3 contains 15 residues. V trimming: 0 bases; J trimming: 7 bases; junction bases outside the gene matches: 8. Variable domain in full (rest from reference TRBV30 and TRBJ2-7): SQTIHQWPATLVQPVGSPLSLECTVEGTSNPNLYWYRQAAGRGLQLLFYSVGIGQISSEVPQNLSASRPQDRQFILSSKKLLLSDSGFYLCAWSVGTSGPLEQYFGPGTRLTVT.

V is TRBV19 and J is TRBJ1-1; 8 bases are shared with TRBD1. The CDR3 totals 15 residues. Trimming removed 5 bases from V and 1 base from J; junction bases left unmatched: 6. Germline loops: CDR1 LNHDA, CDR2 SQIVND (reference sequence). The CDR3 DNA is TGTGCCAGTAGTCTTCTACAGGGGGGGAACACTGAAGCTTTCTTT. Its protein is CASSLLQGGNTEAFF.

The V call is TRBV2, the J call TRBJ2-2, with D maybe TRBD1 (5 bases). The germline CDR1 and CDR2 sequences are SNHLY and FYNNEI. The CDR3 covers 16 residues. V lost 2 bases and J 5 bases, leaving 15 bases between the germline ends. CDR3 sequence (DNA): TGTGCCAGCAGTGAACAGGGCAGAGTGGGGACCGGGGAGCTGTTTTTT. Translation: CASSEQGRVGTGELFF.

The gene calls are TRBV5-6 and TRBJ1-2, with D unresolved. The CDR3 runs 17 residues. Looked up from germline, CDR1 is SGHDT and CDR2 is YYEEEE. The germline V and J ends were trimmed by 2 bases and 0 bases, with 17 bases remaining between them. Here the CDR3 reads CASSFIHRRATNYGYTF. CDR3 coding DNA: TGTGCCAGCAGCTTCATACATAGGAGGGCGACTAACTATGGCTACACCTTC.

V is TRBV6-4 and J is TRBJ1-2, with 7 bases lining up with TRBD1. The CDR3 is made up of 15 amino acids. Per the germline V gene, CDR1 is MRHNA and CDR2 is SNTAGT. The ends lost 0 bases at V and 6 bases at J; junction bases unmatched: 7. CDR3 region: CASSDSGTAVDGYTF. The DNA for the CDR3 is TGTGCCAGCAGTGACTCCGGGACAGCGGTCGATGGCTACACCTTC.

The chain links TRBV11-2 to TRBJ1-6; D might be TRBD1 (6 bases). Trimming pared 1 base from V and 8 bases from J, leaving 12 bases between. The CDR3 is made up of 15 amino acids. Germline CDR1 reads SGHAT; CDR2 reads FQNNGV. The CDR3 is CASSLVAGAHSPLHF. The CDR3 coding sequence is TGTGCCAGCAGCTTAGTAGCGGGGGCGCATTCACCCCTCCACTTT.

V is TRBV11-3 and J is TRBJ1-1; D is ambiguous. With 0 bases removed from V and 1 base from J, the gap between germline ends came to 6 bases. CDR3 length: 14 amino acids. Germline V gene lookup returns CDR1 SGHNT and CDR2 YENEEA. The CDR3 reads CASSLDRGNTEAFF. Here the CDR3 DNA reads TGTGCCAGCAGCTTAGATCGGGGGAACACTGAAGCTTTCTTT.

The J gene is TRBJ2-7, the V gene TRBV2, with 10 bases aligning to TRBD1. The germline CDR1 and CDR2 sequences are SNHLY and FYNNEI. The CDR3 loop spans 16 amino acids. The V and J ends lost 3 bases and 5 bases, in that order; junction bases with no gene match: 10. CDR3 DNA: TGTGCCAGCAGTGAGTTTCTTCAGACAGGGGGCGACGAGCAGTACTTC. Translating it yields CASSEFLQTGGDEQYF.

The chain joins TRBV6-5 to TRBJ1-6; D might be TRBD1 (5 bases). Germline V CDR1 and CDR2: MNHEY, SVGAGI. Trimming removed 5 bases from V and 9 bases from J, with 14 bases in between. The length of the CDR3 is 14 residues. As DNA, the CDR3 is TGTGCCAGCAGTATCCGGACACTAACTTCACCCCTCCACTTT. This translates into CASSIRTLTSPLHF.

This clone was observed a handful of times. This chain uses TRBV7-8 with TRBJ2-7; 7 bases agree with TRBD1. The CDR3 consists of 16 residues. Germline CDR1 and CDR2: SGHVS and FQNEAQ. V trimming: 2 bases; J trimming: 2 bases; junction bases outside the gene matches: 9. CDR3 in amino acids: CASSLSPDRAAYEQYF. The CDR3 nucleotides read TGTGCCAGCAGCTTATCACCCGACAGGGCAGCCTACGAGCAGTACTTC.

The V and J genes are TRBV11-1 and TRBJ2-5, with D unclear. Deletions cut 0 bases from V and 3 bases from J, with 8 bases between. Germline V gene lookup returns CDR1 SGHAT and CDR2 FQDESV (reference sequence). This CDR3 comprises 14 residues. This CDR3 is CASSLAGPEETQYF. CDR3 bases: TGTGCCAGCAGCTTAGCTGGGCCAGAAGAGACCCAGTACTTC.

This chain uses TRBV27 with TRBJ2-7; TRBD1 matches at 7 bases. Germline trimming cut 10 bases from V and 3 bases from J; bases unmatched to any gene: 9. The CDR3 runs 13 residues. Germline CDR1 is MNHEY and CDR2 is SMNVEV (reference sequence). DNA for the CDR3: TGTGCCACCTGGAGGACAGGTCTCTACGAGCAGTACTTC. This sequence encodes CATWRTGLYEQYF.

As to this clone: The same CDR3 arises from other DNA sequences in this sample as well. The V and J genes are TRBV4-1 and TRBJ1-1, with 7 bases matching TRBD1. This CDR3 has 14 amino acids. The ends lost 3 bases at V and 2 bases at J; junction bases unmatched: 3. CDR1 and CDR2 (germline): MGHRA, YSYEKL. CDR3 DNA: TGCGCCAGCAGCCAGGGGACAGCCAACACTGAAGCTTTCTTT. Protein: CASSQGTANTEAFF.

CDR3: CASSLDPGRQDYTF. CDR3 coding DNA: TGCGCCAGCAGCTTGGACCCAGGCCGTCAGGACTACACCTTC. The J gene is TRBJ1-2, the V gene TRBV5-1; unclear D gene. The germline gives CDR1 SGHRS, CDR2 YFSETQ. The CDR3 has 14 residues. V shed 0 bases and J shed 10 bases, with 16 bases lying between them.

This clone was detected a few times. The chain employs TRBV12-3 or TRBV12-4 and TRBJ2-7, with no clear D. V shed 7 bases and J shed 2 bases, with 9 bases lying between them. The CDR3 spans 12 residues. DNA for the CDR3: TGTGCCAGCACCCGTTTCCCCTACGAGCAGTACTTC. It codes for CASTRFPYEQYF.

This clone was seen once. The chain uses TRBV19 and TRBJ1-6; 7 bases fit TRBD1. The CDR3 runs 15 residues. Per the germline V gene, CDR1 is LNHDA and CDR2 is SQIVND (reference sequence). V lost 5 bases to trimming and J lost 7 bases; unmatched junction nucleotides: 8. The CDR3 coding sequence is TGTGCCAGTAGTCCGTCGGGACAGCAAAATTCACCCCTCCACTTT. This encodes CASSPSGQQNSPLHF.

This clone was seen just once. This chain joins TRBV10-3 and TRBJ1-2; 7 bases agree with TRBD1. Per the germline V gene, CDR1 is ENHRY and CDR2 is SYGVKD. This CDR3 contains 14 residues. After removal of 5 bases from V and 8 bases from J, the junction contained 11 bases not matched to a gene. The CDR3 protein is CAISRWDRLLGYTF. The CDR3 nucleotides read TGTGCCATCAGTCGATGGGACAGACTTCTGGGCTACACCTTC.